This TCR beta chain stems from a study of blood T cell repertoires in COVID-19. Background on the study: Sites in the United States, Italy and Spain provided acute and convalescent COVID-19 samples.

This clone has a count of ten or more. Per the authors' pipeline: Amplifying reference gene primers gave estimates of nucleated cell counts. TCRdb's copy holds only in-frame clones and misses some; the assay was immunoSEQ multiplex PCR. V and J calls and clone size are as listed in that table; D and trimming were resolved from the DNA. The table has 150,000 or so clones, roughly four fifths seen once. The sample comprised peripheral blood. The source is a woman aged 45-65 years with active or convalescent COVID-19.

The CDR3: CASSLMRGTESSYEQYF. CDR3 nucleotides: TGTGCCAGCAGCCTCATGAGGGGGACAGAGAGCTCCTACGAGCAGTACTTC. The gene calls are TRBV7-2 and TRBJ2-7, with TRBD1 matching 7 bases. Trimming cost V 5 bases and J 0 bases; bases outside gene matches: 13. The CDR3 loop spans 17 amino acids. The germline gives CDR1 SGHTA, CDR2 FQGNSA.